A selection of T cell receptor beta chains follows, all from one sample in a study of metastatic and nonmetastatic thyroid tumors. With MiXCR, TCRdb called clones anew from the PCR reads. This sample has 91,000 or so clones, with more than 9.5% found just once. Sequencing was done on a sample of blood. The receptors here all came from a female donor with papillary thyroid cancer or a benign thyroid nodule (not recorded which). Some clones in this sample may be carry-over from other donors' samples. CDR3s include the opening cysteine and the closing phenylalanine or tryptophan.

V gene,CDR3 protein
TRBV28,CASTIYRASGRFNEQFF
TRBV9,CASSVFGQGNSPLHF
TRBV20-1,CSGMGGGGRTDTQYF
TRBV7-8,CASSLAGGEVNQPQHF
TRBV21-1,CASSSHGQPSGSVTGELFF
TRBV9,CASSVSEANEKLFF
TRBV6-5,CASSSISGGGPETQYF
TRBV19,CASRERRGGTDTQYF
TRBV2,CASSERRGLAGGRLGEQYF
TRBV7-9,CASSLAGENTEAFF
TRBV5-5,CASSLYDGWLETQYF
TRBV7-8,CASSTGQVGGYEQYF
TRBV4-1,CASSQEPGQGIDGSQPQHF
TRBV4-3,CASSHPGLAGDEQFF
TRBV2,CASSLRRRNNEKLFF
TRBV5-1,CASSLTQTGGGNTIYF
TRBV7-9,CASSLAEGQAFEAFF
TRBV12-3/TRBV12-4,CASSLALGTGPNYGYTF
TRBV5-6,CASSLGHLQPQHF
TRBV19,CASSMRQGAVGANVLTF
TRBV20-1,CSAPVSGAREQYF
TRBV6-2/TRBV6-3,CASRRVGTGTYEQYF
TRBV19,CASSISFGSYEQYF
TRBV5-1,CASRANTEAFF
TRBV19,CASSLTGGDQPQHF
TRBV28,CAGTGRKLSYEQYF
TRBV7-2,CASSFRRANTEAFF
TRBV6-2/TRBV6-3,CASTGTGVYEQYF
TRBV5-1,CASSLGTSGTTDTQYF
TRBV19,CASSYRTSGEQFF
TRBV6-2/TRBV6-3,CASSYDRGQGSPLHF
TRBV20-1,CSALLAGGSGELFF
TRBV7-8,CASSFDYSQYEQYF
TRBV7-2,CASSLAQGMNTEAFF
TRBV28,CASSSTLRQKKETQYF
TRBV20-1,CSAESGPRVFSKNIQYF
TRBV7-2,CASSYLGGTTYEQYF